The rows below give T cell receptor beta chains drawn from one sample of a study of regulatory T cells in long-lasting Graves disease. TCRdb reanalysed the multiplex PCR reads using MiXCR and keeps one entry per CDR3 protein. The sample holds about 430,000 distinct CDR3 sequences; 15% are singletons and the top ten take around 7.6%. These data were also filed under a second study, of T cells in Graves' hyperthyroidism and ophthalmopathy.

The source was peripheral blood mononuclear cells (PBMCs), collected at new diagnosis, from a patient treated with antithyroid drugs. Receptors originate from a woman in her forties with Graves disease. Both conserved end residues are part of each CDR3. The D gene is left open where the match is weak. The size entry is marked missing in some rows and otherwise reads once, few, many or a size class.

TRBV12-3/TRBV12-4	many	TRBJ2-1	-	TGTGCCAGCAGTGATGGGCTAGCGTTCAATGAGCAGTTCTTC	CASSDGLAFNEQFF
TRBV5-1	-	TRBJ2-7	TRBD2	TGCGCCAGCAGCTTGGAGGGACTAGCGGGAGGGCCCCCCTACAAGCAGTACTTC	CASSLEGLAGGPPYKQYF
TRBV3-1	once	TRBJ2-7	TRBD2	TGTGCCAGCAGCCGAGGACAGCTAGCGGGAGCCGAGCAGTACTTC	CASSRGQLAGAEQYF
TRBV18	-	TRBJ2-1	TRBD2	TGTGCCAGCTCACCACTATCGGGAGGGGGTGACAATGAGCAGTTCTTC	CASSPLSGGGDNEQFF
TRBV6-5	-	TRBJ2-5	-	TGTGCCAGCAGTTACGACCTAGTAACAGAGACCCAGTACTTC	CASSYDLVTETQYF
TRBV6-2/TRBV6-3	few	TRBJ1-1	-	TGTGCCAGCGTATACCCCCCACGAGGGAACACTGAAGCTTTCTTT	CASVYPPRGNTEAFF
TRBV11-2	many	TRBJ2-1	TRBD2	TGTGCCAGCAGCCCACTCGTGGGGCGGGAGATCAATGAGCAGTTCTTC	CASSPLVGREINEQFF
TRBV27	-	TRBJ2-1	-	TGTGCCAGCAGTTTGGTTCGTAGGGATGAGCAGTTCTTC	CASSLVRRDEQFF
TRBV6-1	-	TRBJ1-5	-	TGTGCCAGCAGTGAACGGCAGCTGGATCAGCCCCAGCATTTT	CASSERQLDQPQHF
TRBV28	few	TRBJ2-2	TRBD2	TGTGCCAGCAGTTTAAGGCTAGCGGGAGCGGACACCGGGGAGCTGTTTTTT	CASSLRLAGADTGELFF
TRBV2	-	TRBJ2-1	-	TGTGCCAGCAGGACAGATGCTAACAATGAGCAGTTCTTC	CASRTDANNEQFF
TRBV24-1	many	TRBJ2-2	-	TGTGCCACCAGCGAGAACACCGGGGAGCTGTTTTTT	CATSENTGELFF
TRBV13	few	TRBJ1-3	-	TGTGCCAGCAGCCCAGGACTGGAGGAGTTTAACACCATATATTTT	CASSPGLEEFNTIYF
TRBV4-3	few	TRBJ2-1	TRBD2	TGCGCCAGCAGCCAGGATAGCGGGAGGGCTTGGAATGAGCAGTTCTTC	CASSQDSGRAWNEQFF
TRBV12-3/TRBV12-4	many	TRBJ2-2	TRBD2	TGTGCCAGCAGCCCTGGACTAGCGGGGACCGGGGAGCTGTTTTTT	CASSPGLAGTGELFF
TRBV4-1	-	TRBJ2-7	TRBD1	TGCGCCAGCAGCCAAGAAGGGGGCTGGGGATACGAGCAGTACTTC	CASSQEGGWGYEQYF
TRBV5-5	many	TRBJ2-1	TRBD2	TGTGCCAGCAGCCAAGGGAGGGGTCACAATGAGCAGTTCTTC	CASSQGRGHNEQFF
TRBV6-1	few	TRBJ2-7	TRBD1	TGTGCCAGCCAGGGACAGAGATTTCGTGAGCAGTACTTC	CASQGQRFREQYF
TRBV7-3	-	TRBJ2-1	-	TGTGCCAGCAGCCGCGGCGGGACCTACAATGAGCAGTTCTTC	CASSRGGTYNEQFF
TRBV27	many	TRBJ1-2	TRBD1	TGTGCCAGCAGTGGTACCGGGACAGGAAGTTATGGCTACACCTTC	CASSGTGTGSYGYTF
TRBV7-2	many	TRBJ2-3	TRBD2	TGTGCCAGCAGCTTAGGGCAAGCGGGAGGTCCAGGAATCACAGATACGCAGTATTTT	CASSLGQAGGPGITDTQYF
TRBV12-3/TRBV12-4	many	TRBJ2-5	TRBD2	TGTGCCAGCCGATGGACTAGCGGGAGACAGACCCAGTACTTC	CASRWTSGRQTQYF
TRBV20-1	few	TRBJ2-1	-	TGCAGTGCTCGCCCCAGGGATGAGCAGTTCTTC	CSARPRDEQFF
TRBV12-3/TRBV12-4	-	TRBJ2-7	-	TGTGCCAGCGGGGTGGGGGGCGAGCAGTACTTC	CASGVGGEQYF
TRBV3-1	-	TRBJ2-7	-	TGTGCCAGCAGCCACGACCCTCGGGACGGGACCTACGAGCAGTACTTC	CASSHDPRDGTYEQYF
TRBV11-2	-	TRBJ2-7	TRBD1	TGTGCCAGCAGCTCCCGGAGACAGGGCCACGAGCAGTACTTC	CASSSRRQGHEQYF
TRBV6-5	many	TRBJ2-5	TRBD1	TGTGCCAGCAGTTCCCAGACAGGGGGCGTCGAGACCCAGTACTTC	CASSSQTGGVETQYF
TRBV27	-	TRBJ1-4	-	TGTGCCAGCAGTTTATTCTCCGGGGCCCGGGATTTGTTTTTT	CASSLFSGARDLFF
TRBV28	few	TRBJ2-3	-	TGTGCCACCAAGAAAGGGGTACATACAGATACGCAGTATTTT	CATKKGVHTDTQYF
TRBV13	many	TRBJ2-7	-	TGTGCCAGCAGCTTAGACAGGGTCCGTCGGGAGCAGTACTTC	CASSLDRVRREQYF
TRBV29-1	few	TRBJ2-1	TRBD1	TGCAGCGCCAACCCCCGGGACAGGGGCCACAATGAGCAGTTCTTC	CSANPRDRGHNEQFF
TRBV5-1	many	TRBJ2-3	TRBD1	TGCGCCAGCAGCTTCGAACAGGGGACCACAGATACGCAGTATTTT	CASSFEQGTTDTQYF
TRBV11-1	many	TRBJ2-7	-	TGTGCCAGCAGCTTAGGGCCCTTGAGCTCCTACGAGCAGTACTTC	CASSLGPLSSYEQYF
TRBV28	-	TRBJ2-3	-	TGTGCCAGCACCTTGGGGGACACCGTTACAGATACGCAGTATTTT	CASTLGDTVTDTQYF
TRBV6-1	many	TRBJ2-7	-	TGTGCCAGCAGTGAGGCGGGACTCGGCATTAACGAGCAGTACTTC	CASSEAGLGINEQYF
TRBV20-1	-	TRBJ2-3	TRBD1	TGCAGTGCAACGGGACAGGGGGCTCTTGTCCGTGGCACAGATACGCAGTATTTT	CSATGQGALVRGTDTQYF
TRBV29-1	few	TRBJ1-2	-	TGCAGCGTTGAAGATCCGGAGGGTATACGGTCTGGCTACACCTTC	CSVEDPEGIRSGYTF
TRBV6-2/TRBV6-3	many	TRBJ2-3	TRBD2	TGTGCCAGCAGTTCTAGCGGGAGTGGCTCAGATACGCAGTATTTT	CASSSSGSGSDTQYF
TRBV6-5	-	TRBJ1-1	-	TGTGCCAGCAGTTACGGGCTAGCCTCAATAGGAACTGAAGCTTTCTTT	CASSYGLASIGTEAFF
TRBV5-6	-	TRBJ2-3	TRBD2	TGTGCCAGCAGCTTGTCAGCGGGAGATCCCACAGATACGCAGTATTTT	CASSLSAGDPTDTQYF
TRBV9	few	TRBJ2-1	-	TGTGCCAGCAGCGTAGGTAGACTAGTCTACAATGAGCAGTTCTTC	CASSVGRLVYNEQFF